These 27 T cell receptor beta chains were all obtained from the same sample, sequenced in a study of shared clonotypes between healthy human individuals (dated by TCRdb to 2018 to 2020). To prepare the library, the immunoSEQ multiplex PCR assay was applied. The table was pulled from immuneACCESS by TCRdb, which kept in-frame rearrangements only. Such tables lose some clones; where checked, under half of the loss comes from unresolved V genes, and the rest has no known cause. The sample yields some 700,000 clones; about 90% were counted once. The ten largest clones take up more than 30% of the sample. The sample consisted of memory CD8+ T cells from PBMCs. The cell subset or site label on this specimen signifies: CD45RO+ cells pooled with CCR7-negative TemRA cells. The receptor set was obtained from a man in his late teens or twenties in good health. Some clones in this sample may be carry-over from other donors' samples.

The chain employs TRBV5-5 and TRBJ2-2, with a tentative D call TRBD1 (5 bases). Germline lookup yields CDR1 SGHKS and CDR2 YYEKEE (reference sequence). The CDR3 spans 13 residues. Deletions cut 4 bases from V and 8 bases from J, with 12 bases between. CDR3: CASSEGQKGELFF. The DNA of the CDR3 is TGTGCCAGCAGCGAAGGACAAAAAGGGGAGCTGTTTTTT.

V usage is TRBV7-8 and J usage is TRBJ2-7, with a possible D match to TRBD2 (6 bases). CDR1 SGHVS and CDR2 FQNEAQ come from the germline V gene. The CDR3 extends over 15 amino acids. V lost 5 bases, J lost 0 bases, and 14 bases lay in between. In nucleotides, the CDR3 is TGTGCCAGCAGCCCGGGGACTTTTAGCTCCTACGAGCAGTACTTC. Translated, it gives CASSPGTFSSYEQYF.

This sequence joins TRBV11-1 and TRBJ2-7; D is perhaps TRBD1 (6 bases). Looked up from germline, CDR1 is SGHAT and CDR2 is FQDESV (reference sequence). This CDR3 comprises 16 residues. Between the trimmed V and J ends, which lost 3 bases and 4 bases, there was a span of 19 bases. The CDR3 region is CASSFNSGQLAYEQYF. CDR3 sequence (DNA): TGTGCCAGCAGCTTTAATTCAGGACAGTTGGCATACGAGCAGTACTTC.

The rearrangement uses TRBV6-5 and TRBJ1-1, with D perhaps TRBD1 (5 bases). The CDR3 covers 15 residues. The germline V gene encodes CDR1 MNHEY and CDR2 SVGAGI. Trimming pared 2 bases from V and 4 bases from J, leaving 14 bases between. The CDR3 bases are TGTGCCAGCAGTTACGTCGAGGCTGGGGGCACTGAAGCTTTCTTT. Amino acid sequence: CASSYVEAGGTEAFF.

The chain combines TRBV29-1 with TRBJ2-1; no reliable D call. The V gene's germline CDR1 is SQVTM and CDR2 ANQGSEA. The CDR3 is 13 residues long. V shed 8 bases and J shed 4 bases, with 15 bases lying between them. The CDR3 nucleotides read TGCAGCCATGAAAAATGGGAATACAATGAGCAGTTCTTC. Amino acid sequence: CSHEKWEYNEQFF.

This chain connects TRBV11-2 to TRBJ2-5; D is perhaps TRBD2 (6 bases). The CDR3 spans 17 residues. Between the trimmed V and J ends, which lost 7 bases and 4 bases, there was a span of 25 bases. CDR1 and CDR2 from the germline V gene are SGHAT and FQNNGV. CDR3 amino acids: CASIKGPGLSSGETQYF. CDR3 nucleotides: TGTGCCAGCATCAAGGGGCCGGGACTGAGCTCCGGAGAGACCCAGTACTTC.

The gene calls are TRBV2 and TRBJ2-5; 10 bases map to TRBD2. V shed 2 bases and J 1 base; nucleotides not matched to a gene: 4. The CDR3 has 16 amino acids. Per the germline V gene, CDR1 is SNHLY and CDR2 is FYNNEI. For the CDR3, the DNA is TGTGCCAGCAGTGAACGAGCGGGAGGGGGCCAAGAGACCCAGTACTTC. Translation gives CASSERAGGGQETQYF.

V gene TRBV9 combines with J gene TRBJ1-3; 8 bases are shared with TRBD1. V lost 3 bases, J lost 4 bases, and 9 bases stayed unmatched. CDR1 is SGDLS, CDR2 YYNGEE, per germline. This CDR3 contains 16 residues. The CDR3 protein is CASSAPDRGSGNTIYF. The CDR3 bases are TGTGCCAGCAGCGCCCCCGACAGGGGTAGCGGAAACACCATATATTTT.

This sequence joins TRBV11-1 and TRBJ2-1; 7 positions agree with TRBD2. This CDR3 contains 16 residues. The ends lost 4 bases at V and 1 base at J; junction bases unmatched: 7. From germline, CDR1 is SGHAT and CDR2 FQDESV (reference sequence). The CDR3 protein is CASSSLGGGSYNEQFF. The CDR3 coding sequence is TGTGCCAGCAGCTCCTTGGGGGGAGGGTCCTACAATGAGCAGTTCTTC.

As DNA, the CDR3 is TGTGCCAGTAGTTTTGCGGGGAGGACTGAAGCTTTCTTT. It is translated as CASSFAGRTEAFF. The genes are TRBV19 and TRBJ1-1; D gene ambiguous. CDR1 and CDR2 (germline): LNHDA, SQIVND (reference sequence). Trimming removed 5 bases at V and 5 bases at J, with 12 bases between. This CDR3 has 13 residues.

The genes are TRBV5-8 and TRBJ1-2, with 10 bases lining up with TRBD1. This CDR3 is 15 amino acids long. Germline loops: CDR1 SGHTS, CDR2 YDEGEE. After removal of 1 base from V and 6 bases from J, the junction contained 6 bases not matched to a gene. CDR3 sequence (DNA): TGTGCCAGCAGCTTGAGGACAGGGGGTCTGGATGGCTACACCTTC. Amino acid sequence: CASSLRTGGLDGYTF.

The chain carries TRBV7-9 and TRBJ1-1; the D is unclear. The CDR3 extends over 13 amino acids. Germline loops: CDR1 SEHNR, CDR2 FQNEAQ (reference sequence). Trimming removed 7 bases from V and 3 bases from J, with 12 bases in between. The CDR3 region is CASNPGRDTEAFF. The CDR3, as DNA: TGTGCCAGCAACCCCGGACGGGACACTGAAGCTTTCTTT. Looking up the rest from reference TRBV7-9 and TRBJ1-1 gives the full variable domain: DTGVSQNPRHKITKRGQNVTFRCDPISEHNRLYWYRQTLGQGPEFLTYFQNEAQLEKSRLLSDRFSAERPKGSFSTLEIQRTEQGDSAMYLCASNPGRDTEAFFGQGTRLTVV.

V and J are TRBV19 and TRBJ1-5; D gene ambiguous. Trimming left V 4 bases short and J 0 bases short, with 10 bases between. Germline V gene sequence: CDR1 LNHDA, CDR2 SQIVND (reference sequence). This CDR3 is built from 15 residues. The CDR3 reads CASSTQPYSNQPQHF. CDR3 sequence (DNA): TGTGCCAGTAGTACCCAGCCCTATAGCAATCAGCCCCAGCATTTT.

J is TRBJ1-1 and V is TRBV7-9, with D possibly being TRBD1 (6 bases). The CDR3 totals 15 residues. The V end lost 0 bases, the J end lost 3 bases, and 11 bases lay between the germline ends. CDR1 and CDR2 (germline): SEHNR, FQNEAQ (reference sequence). The CDR3 DNA reads as TGTGCCAGCAGCTTAGCGGGGGGCATGGACACTGAAGCTTTCTTT. It translates to CASSLAGGMDTEAFF.

V is TRBV2 and J is TRBJ1-4; D gene uncertain. CDR1 is SNHLY, CDR2 FYNNEI, per germline. V was clipped by 0 bases and J by 8 bases, with 7 bases between them. This CDR3 is built from 13 residues. This chain's CDR3 is CASSEAGREKLFF. In DNA form, the CDR3 reads TGTGCCAGCAGTGAAGCTGGGCGAGAAAAACTGTTTTTT.

This clone was recorded a few times. V is TRBV4-2 and J is TRBJ1-1; D gene ambiguous. The CDR3 runs to 14 residues. Germline V CDR1 and CDR2: LGHNA, YNFKEQ. V lost 1 base to trimming and J lost 0 bases, with 6 bases between them. CDR3 loop: CASSQGALNTEAFF. The CDR3 coding sequence is TGTGCCAGCAGCCAAGGGGCCTTGAACACTGAAGCTTTCTTT.

The V gene is TRBV7-7, the J gene TRBJ2-1; D is ambiguous. Trimming removed 2 bases from V and 4 bases from J, with 15 bases in between. CDR3 size: 16 residues. Germline CDR1 and CDR2: SSHAT and FNYEAQ (reference sequence). CDR3 residues: CASSLKLGSTYNEQFF. The CDR3 DNA is TGTGCCAGCAGCTTAAAGTTGGGATCCACATACAATGAGCAGTTCTTC.

The chain couples TRBV28 to TRBJ1-2, with 8 bases aligning to TRBD1. CDR1 is MDHEN and CDR2 is SYDVKM in the germline V gene. The V segment lost 6 bases and the J segment 8 bases; nucleotides outside the gene matches: 5. The CDR3 contains 12 residues. As DNA, the CDR3 is TGTGCCAGCAGCGGACAGGGTCCAGGCTACACCTTC. It encodes CASSGQGPGYTF.

The genes are TRBV4-3 and TRBJ2-7; 8 bases agree with TRBD2. Per the germline V gene, CDR1 is LGHNA and CDR2 is YSLEER. Germline trimming cut 4 bases from V and 1 base from J; bases unmatched to any gene: 12. The CDR3 length is 17 residues. The CDR3, as DNA: TGCGCCAGCAGCCCCGGGCAAAGCGGGAGTTTTTCCTACGAGCAGTACTTC. This sequence encodes CASSPGQSGSFSYEQYF.

This chain links TRBV28 with TRBJ2-2; D gene unclear. V was trimmed by 6 bases and J by 5 bases, leaving 13 bases between them. The CDR3 has 14 residues. Germline CDR1 MDHEN, CDR2 SYDVKM. CDR3 DNA sequence: TGTGCCAGCAGGATTAATGGGTGGACCGGGGAGCTGTTTTTT. Protein product: CASRINGWTGELFF. Full variable domain (outside the CDR3, taken from reference TRBV28 and TRBJ2-2): DVKVTQSSRYLVKRTGEKVFLECVQDMDHENMFWYRQDPGLGLRLIYFSYDVKMKEKGDIPEGYSVSREKKERFSLILESASTNQTSMYLCASRINGWTGELFFGEGSRLTVL.

The chain couples TRBV5-1 to TRBJ2-1, with D possibly TRBD2 on 6 matching bases. Germline V gene sequence: CDR1 SGHRS, CDR2 YFSETQ. The CDR3 covers 16 residues. V was trimmed by 0 bases and J by 3 bases, leaving 13 bases between them. The CDR3 sequence: CASSLGVVRGYNEQFF. CDR3 bases: TGCGCCAGCAGCTTGGGGGTAGTGCGGGGCTACAATGAGCAGTTCTTC. Drawing the rest from reference TRBV5-1 and TRBJ2-1, the complete variable domain is KAGVTQTPRYLIKTRGQQVTLSCSPISGHRSVSWYQQTPGQGLQFLFEYFSETQRNKGNFPGRFSGRQFSNSRSEMNVSTLELGDSALYLCASSLGVVRGYNEQFFGPGTRLTVL.

The genes are TRBV19 and TRBJ2-7; TRBD2 matches at 8 bases. Germline V gives CDR1 LNHDA, CDR2 SQIVND (reference sequence). V trimming: 1 base; J trimming: 4 bases; junction bases outside the gene matches: 6. This CDR3 is built from 15 residues. The CDR3, as DNA: TGTGCCAGTAGTATAGGGCTAGCGGGCACATACGAGCAGTACTTC. Encoded protein: CASSIGLAGTYEQYF.

The chain couples TRBV7-2 to TRBJ2-2; D gene unclear. The CDR3 contains 14 residues. V was shortened by 0 bases and J by 6 bases, with 8 bases between the two germline ends. Germline V gene lookup returns CDR1 SGHTA and CDR2 FQGNSA. For the CDR3, the DNA is TGTGCCAGCAGCTTAGCGCTGTTCGCCGGGGAGCTGTTTTTT. It yields the protein CASSLALFAGELFF.

This chain links TRBV6-5 with TRBJ1-2; 9 bases fit TRBD1. Germline trimming cut 5 bases from V and 6 bases from J; bases unmatched to any gene: 4. The CDR3 contains 13 residues. In germline, CDR1 is MNHEY, CDR2 SVGAGI. The CDR3 sequence is CASSDRGKDGYTF. The CDR3 DNA follows: TGTGCCAGCAGTGACAGGGGGAAAGATGGCTACACCTTC.

The gene calls are TRBV5-1 and TRBJ2-7, with 8 bases lining up with TRBD1. This CDR3 has 14 amino acids. The V and J ends lost 0 bases and 4 bases, in that order; junction bases with no gene match: 3. CDR1 and CDR2 (germline): SGHRS, YFSETQ. The DNA of the CDR3 is TGCGCCAGCAGCTTGGGGACAGGGTGGTACGAGCAGTACTTC. It encodes CASSLGTGWYEQYF.

J is TRBJ2-3 and V is TRBV14; D could derive from TRBD1 or TRBD2 (5 bases each). Germline loops: CDR1 SGHDN, CDR2 FVKESK. V was shortened by 5 bases and J by 4 bases, with 10 bases between the two germline ends. The CDR3 length is 13 residues. CDR3 sequence (DNA): TGTGCCAGCAGCAGAGGGGCACCAGATACGCAGTATTTT. It specifies CASSRGAPDTQYF.

This chain joins TRBV4-3 and TRBJ2-1; D possibly corresponds to TRBD2 (6 bases). Germline CDR1 is LGHNA and CDR2 is YSLEER. The CDR3 is made up of 17 amino acids. Trimming shortened V by 1 base and J by 9 bases, and 22 bases separated the two germline ends. In DNA, the CDR3 is TGCGCCAGCAGCCAAGTTTCAGTCGGCGGGAAATTGCGTGAGCAGTTCTTC. Translating gives CASSQVSVGGKLREQFF.